What follows are 10 T cell receptor beta chains derived from one specimen sequenced in a study of cytomegalovirus exposure and HLA in healthy donors. Vbeta (60) and Jbeta (13) primers were used in the PCR. The method was immunoSEQ multiplex PCR; TCRdb's version includes in-frame clones alone and lacks a portion of them. Its listing shows approximately 60,000 clones. Input material: PBMCs. The receptors originated from a man younger than 45 in good health and CMV-seropositive.

On this clone itself: At one of its ends the junction is not consistent with the germline gene, which may arise from a read error. The rearrangement uses TRBV5-4 and TRBJ2-7, with 10 bases aligning to TRBD1. The CDR3 totals 12 residues. The germline gives CDR1 SGHNT, CDR2 YYREEE (reference sequence). The CDR3 coding sequence is TGTGCCAGCAGGTGGGACAGGGGCTCTGCCCTCTTC. Translating gives CASRWDRGSALF.

The V gene is TRBV4-1, the J gene TRBJ2-4; D perhaps matches TRBD1 (5 bases). V lost 1 base, J lost 8 bases, and 15 bases lay in between. Germline values: CDR1 MGHRA, CDR2 YSYEKL. The CDR3 contains 15 residues. The CDR3 reads CASSQAQGSFDIQYF. CDR3 DNA: TGCGCCAGCAGCCAAGCTCAGGGTTCGTTCGACATTCAGTACTTC.

The chain uses TRBV29-1 and TRBJ2-7, with TRBD1 identical over 7 bases. Germline V CDR1 and CDR2: SQVTM, ANQGSEA. Germline trimming cut 7 bases from V and 3 bases from J; bases unmatched to any gene: 9. This CDR3 has 13 amino acids. In DNA, the CDR3 is TGCAGCGCAACCGAGGGGGCCGGCTACGAGCAGTACTTC. Translated, it gives CSATEGAGYEQYF.

J is TRBJ2-1 and V is TRBV19, with 12 bases lining up with TRBD1. Germline CDR1 and CDR2: LNHDA and SQIVND (reference sequence). V lost 0 bases and J lost 8; bases outside the gene matches: 8. The CDR3 has 17 amino acids. CDR3 coding DNA: TGTGCCAGTAGTATAGATCGGGACAGGGGGCACTGGGATGAGCAGTTCTTC. This codes for CASSIDRDRGHWDEQFF.

The V and J genes are TRBV4-2 and TRBJ1-5; D gene uncertain. The V and J ends lost 0 bases and 0 bases respectively, with 6 bases between them. This CDR3 has 15 residues. The germline CDR1 and CDR2 sequences are LGHNA and YNFKEQ. The DNA of the CDR3 is TGTGCCAGCAGCCAAGAGGCGGATAGCAATCAGCCCCAGCATTTT. This encodes CASSQEADSNQPQHF.

The V call is TRBV6-1, the J call TRBJ2-7; D gene ambiguous. Trimming pared 0 bases from V and 7 bases from J, leaving 7 bases between. This CDR3 has 12 amino acids. The germline CDR1 and CDR2 sequences are MNHNS and SASEGT. The CDR3 DNA sequence: TGTGCCAGCAGTGAAGCCCGGGTTGAGCAGTACTTC. Encoded protein: CASSEARVEQYF.

A word on this clone: The sample contains more than one DNA sequence encoding this CDR3. The gene calls are TRBV19 and TRBJ2-3, with a tentative D call TRBD2 (5 bases). The V end lost 4 bases, the J end lost 4 bases, and 12 bases lay between the germline ends. This CDR3 contains 14 residues. CDR1 and CDR2 from the germline V gene are LNHDA and SQIVND (reference sequence). This chain's CDR3 is CASSRGVGPDTQYF. In DNA form, the CDR3 reads TGTGCCAGTAGTAGGGGAGTGGGTCCAGATACGCAGTATTTT.

The gene calls are TRBV6-1 and TRBJ1-2; 7 bases are a match to TRBD1. Trimming at V came to 9 bases and at J to 5 bases, leaving 6 bases not matched to a gene. Germline V lookup: CDR1 MNHNS, CDR2 SASEGT. This CDR3 region has 12 residues. The chain's CDR3 is CASWDREYGYTF. The DNA for the CDR3 is TGTGCCAGTTGGGACAGAGAGTATGGCTACACCTTC.

The chain combines TRBV19 with TRBJ1-1; D is possibly TRBD1 (5 bases). The CDR3 covers 15 residues. V lost 7 bases and J lost 3, with 18 bases in between. CDR1 is LNHDA, CDR2 SQIVND, per germline (reference sequence). This CDR3 is CASTTTRWGDTEAFF. In nucleotides, the CDR3 is TGTGCCAGTACCACCACAAGATGGGGGGACACTGAAGCTTTCTTT.

This chain connects TRBV4-2 to TRBJ2-6; D remains ambiguous. Trimming took 0 bases from V and 2 from J, leaving 2 bases between them. The CDR3 consists of 14 residues. Germline V gene lookup returns CDR1 LGHNA and CDR2 YNFKEQ. The CDR3 here is CASSQDAGANVLTF. The CDR3 nucleotides are TGTGCCAGCAGCCAAGACGCTGGGGCCAACGTCCTGACTTTC.